A single sample gave rise to the 12 T cell receptor beta chains below, sequenced in a study of blood T cell repertoires in COVID-19. Only in-frame clones appear in the TCRdb table, and some are missing; sequencing was by immunoSEQ multiplex PCR. The sample lists about 300,000 clones; around 92% were seen once. The specimen sequenced was PBMCs or T cells enriched from blood (not recorded which). The receptors were gathered from a woman in her forties or fifties who had been exposed to COVID-19.

Only one count was recorded for this clone. V gene TRBV2 combines with J gene TRBJ2-3, with 8 bases matching TRBD1. J gave up 2 bases and V 4 bases, and 5 bases lay outside the gene matches. CDR1 is SNHLY, CDR2 FYNNEI, per germline. This CDR3 is built from 15 residues. The DNA of the CDR3 is TGTGCCAGCAGTGCCCAGGGGGCCCTCACAGATACGCAGTATTTT. It is translated as CASSAQGALTDTQYF.

This chain uses TRBV5-1 with TRBJ1-2; D might be TRBD1 (5 bases). The germline V gene has CDR1 SGHRS and CDR2 YFSETQ. CDR3 length: 13 amino acids. Trimming removed 2 bases at V and 4 bases at J, with 9 bases between. The CDR3: CASSFDSLYGYTF. In DNA, the CDR3 is TGCGCCAGCAGCTTCGACAGCCTCTATGGCTACACCTTC.

This clone was counted a single time. The CDR3, as DNA: TGTGCCAGCAGTGAATCCGGGACAAACACCGGGGAGCTGTTTTTT. Translating gives CASSESGTNTGELFF. The chain links TRBV2 to TRBJ2-2; perhaps TRBD1 as D (6 bases). Germline CDR1 is SNHLY and CDR2 is FYNNEI. The CDR3 has 15 residues. The germline V and J ends were trimmed by 2 bases and 2 bases, with 9 bases remaining between them.

The chain has TRBV18 and TRBJ2-1; the match to TRBD1 covers 10 bases. The junction had 9 bases not matched to a gene; V was cut back by 3 bases and J by 7 bases. This CDR3 has 16 residues. Germline CDR1 and CDR2: KGHSH and LQKENI. Written as DNA, the CDR3 is TGTGCCAGCTCACCGATTCCGGGACAGGGGTTGAATGAGCAGTTCTTC. It translates to CASSPIPGQGLNEQFF. The variable domain in full, with the rest retrieved from reference TRBV18 and TRBJ2-1, is NAGVMQNPRHLVRRRGQEARLRCSPMKGHSHVYWYRQLPEEGLKFMVYLQKENIIDESGMPKERFSAEFPKEGPSILRIQQVVRGDSAAYFCASSPIPGQGLNEQFFGPGTRLTVL.

CDR3 in DNA: TGTGCCTGGAGTATGGGCGGGGGGGCCCCAGATACGCAGTATTTT. It encodes CAWSMGGGAPDTQYF. This chain uses TRBV30 with TRBJ2-3; 9 positions agree with TRBD2. In germline, CDR1 is GTSNPN, CDR2 SVGIG (reference sequence). Trimming at V came to 2 bases and at J to 4 bases, leaving 7 bases not matched to a gene. The CDR3 consists of 15 residues.

The chain combines TRBV2 with TRBJ2-7; perhaps TRBD2 as D (5 bases). V lost 7 bases and J lost 0, with 13 bases in between. The CDR3 is made up of 14 amino acids. Germline V gives CDR1 SNHLY, CDR2 FYNNEI. In DNA, the CDR3 is TGTGCCAGCATATTGGAGGTTAACTCCTACGAGCAGTACTTC. Its translation: CASILEVNSYEQYF.

This chain uses TRBV6-5 with TRBJ1-4; no definite D call. Germline V lookup: CDR1 MNHEY, CDR2 SVGAGI. The CDR3 is made up of 13 amino acids. Trimming shortened V by 8 bases and J by 8 bases, and 15 bases separated the two germline ends. The CDR3 reads CASRRAGSEKLFF. Written as DNA, the CDR3 is TGTGCCAGCCGGCGGGCCGGGTCCGAAAAACTGTTTTTT.

This clone was observed once. The chain combines TRBV10-3 with TRBJ1-1; TRBD1 agrees at 8 bases. Per germline, CDR1 ENHRY and CDR2 SYGVKD. The CDR3 sequence is 15 residues long. Trimming took 2 bases from V and 4 from J; bases not matched to a gene: 6. The CDR3 sequence is CAISEGQGMGTEAFF. The CDR3 coding sequence is TGTGCCATCAGTGAGGGACAGGGTATGGGCACTGAAGCTTTCTTT.

Only one count was recorded for this clone. The chain couples TRBV9 to TRBJ2-7, with 7 bases identical to TRBD1. V lost 3 bases to trimming and J lost 2 bases; unmatched junction nucleotides: 8. The CDR3 covers 15 residues. Germline lookup yields CDR1 SGDLS and CDR2 YYNGEE. The CDR3 DNA is TGTGCCAGCAGCGCATCGGACAGGAATACCTACGAGCAGTACTTC. This sequence encodes CASSASDRNTYEQYF.

The rearrangement links TRBV28 to TRBJ1-1; D is undetermined. V was pared by 6 bases and J by 1 base, with 15 bases between. CDR3 length: 15 residues. Germline V gives CDR1 MDHEN, CDR2 SYDVKM. The CDR3 sequence is CASSISSEENTEAFF. CDR3 nucleotide sequence: TGTGCCAGCAGCATATCGTCAGAGGAGAACACTGAAGCTTTCTTT.

The chain carries TRBV18 and TRBJ2-5; 8 bases are a match to TRBD1. With 3 bases clipped from V and 5 bases from J, the junction kept 2 bases outside the gene matches. CDR1 and CDR2 (germline): KGHSH, LQKENI. The CDR3 covers 13 residues. The CDR3 region is CASSPTGEETQYF. CDR3 nucleotides: TGTGCCAGCTCACCGACAGGGGAGGAGACCCAGTACTTC.

J is TRBJ1-4 and V is TRBV7-9; D unresolved. This CDR3 region has 16 residues. V was pared by 0 bases and J by 1 base, with 9 bases between. Looked up from germline, CDR1 is SEHNR and CDR2 is FQNEAQ (reference sequence). CDR3: CASSLALAGTNEKLFF. Here the CDR3 DNA reads TGTGCCAGCAGCTTAGCGCTGGCAGGAACTAATGAAAAACTGTTTTTT.